This is a list of T cell receptor beta chains from one sample in a study of cytomegalovirus exposure and HLA in healthy donors. The protocol was immunoSEQ multiplex PCR, while the TCRdb copy is restricted to in-frame clones and leaves out a portion. The table includes about 71,000 clones, approximately 93% detected once. Sequenced material: PBMCs. Receptors originate from a young man in good health and CMV-seropositive. The CDR3 runs from the conserved cysteine through the conserved F or W. Each record gives: V gene, J gene, D gene, clone size, CDR3 DNA, CDR3 protein. A D gene is named only where the DNA matches it firmly. Size is stated for part of the rows, as once, few or many counts, or as a class when the clone is expanded.

TRBV4-1,TRBJ2-3,TRBD2,NA,TGCGCCAGCAGCCAAGATAGCGGGAGAAACACAGATACGCAGTATTTT,CASSQDSGRNTDTQYF
TRBV9,TRBJ2-3,TRBD2,NA,TGTGCCAGCAGCACGAGCGGGGGGGACACAGATACGCAGTATTTT,CASSTSGGDTDTQYF
TRBV10-3,TRBJ2-7,NA,NA,TGTGCCATCAGTGCGGGACTTCGCTACGAGCAGTACTTC,CAISAGLRYEQYF
TRBV19,TRBJ2-6,TRBD1,NA,TGTGCCAGTAGTATTGGGACAGGGGGCCTCACCGTCCTGACTTTC,CASSIGTGGLTVLTF
TRBV5-4,TRBJ1-2,NA,NA,TGTGCCAGCAGCTTGACAGGGTTGGAAGGCTACACCTTC,CASSLTGLEGYTF
TRBV7-8,TRBJ2-5,TRBD1,NA,TGTGCCAGCAGTACGAGGACAGGGCCCCAAGAGACCCAGTACTTC,CASSTRTGPQETQYF
TRBV4-1,TRBJ2-7,NA,NA,TGCGCCAGCAGCCAAGATCCAGGGGCTCCGTACGAGCAGTACTTC,CASSQDPGAPYEQYF
TRBV9,TRBJ1-3,NA,NA,TGTGCCAGCAGCGAGACCTCCCAGGGGTCCCAACCTGGAAACACCATATATTTT,CASSETSQGSQPGNTIYF
TRBV7-9,TRBJ1-5,NA,NA,TGTGCCAGCAGCTTAGTCGGCAATCAGCCCCAGCATTTT,CASSLVGNQPQHF
TRBV10-3,TRBJ1-2,NA,NA,TGTGCCATCAGCGCAGGGGTCAACTATGGCTACACCTTC,CAISAGVNYGYTF
TRBV5-6,TRBJ1-1,NA,NA,TGTGCCAGCAGCTTGGCGGGGAACACTGAAGCTTTCTTT,CASSLAGNTEAFF
TRBV6-4,TRBJ1-2,NA,NA,TGTGCCAGCAGTGAACAGGCAGCTAACTATGGCTACACCTTC,CASSEQAANYGYTF
TRBV6-1,TRBJ2-2,NA,NA,TGTGCCAGCAGTTCTAGAATAAACACCGGGGAGCTGTTTTTT,CASSSRINTGELFF
TRBV29-1,TRBJ2-3,TRBD1,NA,TGCAGCGTTGAAAAGGAACAGGGGGATGCGGATACGCAGTATTTT,CSVEKEQGDADTQYF
TRBV9,TRBJ2-7,NA,NA,TGTGCCAGCAGCCGTCAAGTAGACAGGAGCTACGAGCAGTACTTC,CASSRQVDRSYEQYF
TRBV7-6,TRBJ2-1,TRBD2,NA,TGTGCCAGCAGCTTAGGGGCGGGGGGATCCTACAATGAGCAGTTCTTC,CASSLGAGGSYNEQFF
TRBV9,TRBJ2-7,TRBD2,NA,TGTGCCAGCAGCGCCGGGGGGACGACTGATCTCGAGCAGTACTTC,CASSAGGTTDLEQYF
TRBV5-1,TRBJ2-1,TRBD2,NA,TGCGCCAGCAGCGCACTAGCGGGAGGTGTAGGGGAGCAGTTCTTC,CASSALAGGVGEQFF
TRBV6-5,TRBJ2-3,TRBD1,NA,TGTGCCAGCAGCTATAGGACAGGGGGCACAGATACGCAGTATTTT,CASSYRTGGTDTQYF
TRBV6-1,TRBJ2-7,TRBD1,NA,TGTGCCAGCAGTGAAGTCGGGACAGCGATTTACGAGCAGTACTTC,CASSEVGTAIYEQYF
TRBV28,TRBJ2-5,TRBD2,NA,TGTGCCAGCAGTTTAAGACCGTCGGGGGGAGAGACCCAGTACTTC,CASSLRPSGGETQYF
TRBV5-1,TRBJ1-6,NA,NA,TGCGCCAGCAGCTTATCGACAGTCCTTGATTCACCCCTCCACTTT,CASSLSTVLDSPLHF
TRBV29-1,TRBJ1-5,TRBD1,NA,TGCAGCGCCACGACAGGGACCAACCTCAGGGGGCCCCAGCATTTT,CSATTGTNLRGPQHF
TRBV7-6,TRBJ2-5,TRBD2,NA,TGTGCCAGCAGCTTAAGCGGGGGGGCTCAAGAGACCCAGTACTTC,CASSLSGGAQETQYF
TRBV9,TRBJ1-6,NA,NA,TGTGCCAGCAGCGCCGCTTGGAGTCCCATTAATAATTCACCCCTCCACTTT,CASSAAWSPINNSPLHF
TRBV28,TRBJ2-3,TRBD1,NA,TGTGCCAGCAGCCGACCGGGACAGGGGACAGATACGCAGTATTTT,CASSRPGQGTDTQYF
TRBV2,TRBJ1-1,NA,NA,TGTGCCAGCAAAAGGAGCCCTGAAGCTTTCTTT,CASKRSPEAFF
TRBV4-1,TRBJ1-5,NA,NA,TGCGCCAGCAGCCAAGTTCCCAACAATCAGCCCCAGCATTTT,CASSQVPNNQPQHF
TRBV6-6,TRBJ2-1,NA,once,TGTGCCAGCAAGCGGACGAACTACAATGAGCAGTTCTTC,CASKRTNYNEQFF
TRBV7-9,TRBJ2-6,NA,NA,TGTGCCAGCAGCTTAGGACGCGGACTAACCCCTGGGGCCAACGTCCTGACTTTC,CASSLGRGLTPGANVLTF
TRBV15,TRBJ2-2,TRBD2,NA,TGTGCCACCAGCAGAGATGGGGCGGGAGCTGCCACCGGGGAGCTGTTTTTT,CATSRDGAGAATGELFF
TRBV27,TRBJ2-7,NA,NA,TGTGCCAGCAGTTCCCTCAAACTGGGCAGCATGGTCAACGAGCAGTACTTC,CASSSLKLGSMVNEQYF
TRBV4-1,TRBJ2-3,TRBD1,NA,TGCGCCAGCAGCCTTGGGGACAGGCTAACAGATACGCAGTATTTT,CASSLGDRLTDTQYF
TRBV30,TRBJ2-5,TRBD2,NA,TGTGCCTGGAGTCGCGGGCCTAGCGGGGGAAAGACCCAGTACTTC,CAWSRGPSGGKTQYF
TRBV6-4,TRBJ2-1,TRBD2,once,TGTGCCAGCAGTGACTCCCCGACTAGCGGGGGGGATGAGCAGTTCTTC,CASSDSPTSGGDEQFF
TRBV2,TRBJ2-7,NA,once,TGTGCCAGCATAGATCTGTCCCTGAACGAGCAGTACTTC,CASIDLSLNEQYF
TRBV5-1,TRBJ2-3,TRBD2,NA,TGCGCCAGCAGCTCGGGACTAAAAGCAAATACGCAGTATTTT,CASSSGLKANTQYF
TRBV6-1,TRBJ2-7,NA,once,TGTGCCAGCAGTCCCCGGCTGACAGAATACGAGCAGTACTTC,CASSPRLTEYEQYF
TRBV30,TRBJ2-7,NA,NA,TGTGCCTGGACCAGGGCAGGGAAGGACTACGAGCAGTACTTC,CAWTRAGKDYEQYF
TRBV6-1,TRBJ1-5,NA,NA,TGTGCCAGCAGTGACAGGGGAAATCAGCCCCAGCATTTT,CASSDRGNQPQHF
TRBV25-1,TRBJ2-7,TRBD2,once,TGTGCCAGCAGTCGTGCGGGAGGGCGGTACGAGCAGTACTTC,CASSRAGGRYEQYF
TRBV13,TRBJ2-7,TRBD2,NA,TGTGCCAGCAGCCCTAGGGTAGCGGGACCGAGCTCCTACGAGCAGTACTTC,CASSPRVAGPSSYEQYF
TRBV4-1,TRBJ1-5,NA,NA,TGCGCCAGCAGCCGAAGTGGCGGGCCCCAGCATTTT,CASSRSGGPQHF